This T cell receptor (beta chain) derives from a study of metastatic and nonmetastatic thyroid tumors. The CDR3 extends over 16 amino acids. After removal of 4 bases from V and 7 bases from J, the junction contained 10 bases not matched to a gene. CDR1 and CDR2 from the germline V gene are SGHRS and YFSETQ. None of the patients had undergone any treatment ahead of thyroid surgery. General study findings and limits: Benign nodules reportedly had significantly lower TCR beta diversity than malignant thyroid tumors in blood and tumor.

Remarks on this clone: Its antigen is unidentified.

TCRdb reassembled clones from the PCR reads with MiXCR. The data contain 45,000 to 50,000 clones, around 21% of them singletons. Sequenced: blood. This clonotype originated in a male donor with papillary thyroid cancer or a benign thyroid nodule (not recorded which). Some clones in this sample may be carry-over from other donors' samples. The J gene is TRBJ2-2, the V gene TRBV5-1; 10 bases align to TRBD1. The CDR3 DNA sequence: TGCGCCAGCAGCGTGGGGACAGGGGACAAATTCGGGGAGCTGTTTTTT. Its translation: CASSVGTGDKFGELFF.